This TCR beta chain was identified in a study of T cells and copy number aberrations in small-cell lung cancer. V dropped 4 bases and J dropped 6; count of bases not matched to a gene: 7. The CDR3 length is 15 residues. Germline CDR1 SGHRS, CDR2 YFSETQ. Every patient either smoked or had heavy second-hand smoke exposure. Adjacent normal lung was taken at least 2 cm from tumor. Some clones are missing from TCRdb's copy, which holds only in-frame ones; the method was immunoSEQ multiplex PCR. The repertoire includes 6,000 to 7,500 clones, 80% to 90% of them detected once, and 4.6% sits in the top ten. The rearrangement links TRBV5-1 to TRBJ2-2; TRBD1 agrees at 9 bases. The sample was normal tissue next to the tumor. This TCR was sampled from a woman aged 45 to 65 with small cell lung cancer. The CDR3 reads CASSMGQGVPGELFF. Written as DNA, the CDR3 is TGCGCCAGCAGCATGGGACAGGGTGTACCCGGGGAGCTGTTTTTT. Together with reference TRBV5-1 and TRBJ2-2, the CDR3 gives the full variable domain: KAGVTQTPRYLIKTRGQQVTLSCSPISGHRSVSWYQQTPGQGLQFLFEYFSETQRNKGNFPGRFSGRQFSNSRSEMNVSTLELGDSALYLCASSMGQGVPGELFFGEGSRLTVL.